This T cell receptor beta chain was obtained from a study of a mutant IDH1 vaccine in newly diagnosed glioma. The overall study: The start of vaccination came 4-6 weeks after radiotherapy alone, or with temozolomide cycles. Most had both radiotherapy and temozolomide beforehand; others had only one.

Time point in this sample: week 11, during vaccination. Vaccination comprised doses that each held 300 ug of mutant IDH1 20-mer peptide, plus topical imiquimod. Clones were sequenced by immunoSEQ multiplex PCR, and TCRdb holds only the in-frame ones, with some missing. The sample lists over 95,000 clones, about nine tenths seen once, with 0.5% to 0.65% in the top ten. As concerns this clone: The antigen is unknown.

Trimming took off 2 bases at V and 2 bases at J, with 7 bases between the two ends. Germline V gene data show CDR1 as SGHVS and CDR2 as FNYEAQ. The CDR3 is 13 residues long. This TCR derives from a woman aged 45 to 65 with glioma. This material consisted of PBMCs, taken from a glioma patient whose treatment included an IDH1 peptide vaccine. The chain carries TRBV7-6 and TRBJ2-7; D ambiguous. CDR3 loop: CASSLYGPYEQYF. CDR3 DNA sequence: TGTGCCAGCAGCTTATACGGACCCTACGAGCAGTACTTC.